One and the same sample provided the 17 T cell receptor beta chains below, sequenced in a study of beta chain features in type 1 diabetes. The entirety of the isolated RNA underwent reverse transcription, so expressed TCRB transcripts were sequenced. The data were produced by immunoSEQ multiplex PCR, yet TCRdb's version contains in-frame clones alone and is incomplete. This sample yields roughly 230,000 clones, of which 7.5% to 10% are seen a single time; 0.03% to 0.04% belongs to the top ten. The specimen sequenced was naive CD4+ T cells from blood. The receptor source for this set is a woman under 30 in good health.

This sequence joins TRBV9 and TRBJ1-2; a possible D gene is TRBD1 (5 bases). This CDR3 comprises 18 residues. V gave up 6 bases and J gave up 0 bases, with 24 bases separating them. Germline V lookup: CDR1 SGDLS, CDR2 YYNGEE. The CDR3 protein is CASTTGQIMGFTNYGYTF. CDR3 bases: TGTGCCAGCACTACAGGCCAAATTATGGGGTTTACTAACTATGGCTACACCTTC.

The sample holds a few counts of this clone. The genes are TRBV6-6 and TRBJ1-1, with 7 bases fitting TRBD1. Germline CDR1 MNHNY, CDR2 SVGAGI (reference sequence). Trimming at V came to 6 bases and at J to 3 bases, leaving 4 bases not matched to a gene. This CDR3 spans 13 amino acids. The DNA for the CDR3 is TGTGCCAGCAGCCTGGACAGGTACACTGAAGCTTTCTTT. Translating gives CASSLDRYTEAFF.

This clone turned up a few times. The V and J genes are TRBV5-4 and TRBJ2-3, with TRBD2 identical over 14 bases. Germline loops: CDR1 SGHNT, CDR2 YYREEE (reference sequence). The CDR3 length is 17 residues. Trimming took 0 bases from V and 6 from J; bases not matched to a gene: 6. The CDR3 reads CASSLAGRLAGGDTQYF. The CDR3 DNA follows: TGTGCCAGCAGCTTGGCCGGGAGACTAGCGGGAGGGGATACGCAGTATTTT. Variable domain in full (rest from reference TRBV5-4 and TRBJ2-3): ETGVTQSPTHLIKTRGQQVTLRCSSQSGHNTVSWYQQALGQGPQFIFQYYREEENGRGNFPPRFSGLQFPNYSSELNVNALELDDSALYLCASSLAGRLAGGDTQYFGPGTRLTVL.

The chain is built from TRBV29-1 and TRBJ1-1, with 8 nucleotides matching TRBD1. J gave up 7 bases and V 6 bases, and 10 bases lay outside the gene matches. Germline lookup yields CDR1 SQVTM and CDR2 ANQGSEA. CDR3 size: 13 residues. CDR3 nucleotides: TGCAGCGTCTATGGACAGGGCCCTTTTGAAGCTTTCTTT. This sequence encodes CSVYGQGPFEAFF.

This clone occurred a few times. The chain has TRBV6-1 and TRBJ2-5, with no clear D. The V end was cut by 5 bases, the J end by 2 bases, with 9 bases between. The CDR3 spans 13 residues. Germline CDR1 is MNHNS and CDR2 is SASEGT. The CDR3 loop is CASSRLQQETQYF. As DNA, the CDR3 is TGTGCCAGCAGTCGTCTACAGCAAGAGACCCAGTACTTC.

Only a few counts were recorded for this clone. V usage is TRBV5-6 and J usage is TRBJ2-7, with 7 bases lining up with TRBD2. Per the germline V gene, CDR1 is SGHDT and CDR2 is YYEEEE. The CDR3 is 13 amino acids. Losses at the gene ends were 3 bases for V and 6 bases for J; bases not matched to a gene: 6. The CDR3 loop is CASSWGLRSEQYF. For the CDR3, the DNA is TGTGCCAGCAGCTGGGGACTACGAAGCGAGCAGTACTTC.

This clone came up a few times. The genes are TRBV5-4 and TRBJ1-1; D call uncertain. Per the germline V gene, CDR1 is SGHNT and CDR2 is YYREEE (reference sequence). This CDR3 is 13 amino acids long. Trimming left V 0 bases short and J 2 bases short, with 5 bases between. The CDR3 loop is CASSLALNTEAFF. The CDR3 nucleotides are TGTGCCAGCAGCTTGGCCCTTAACACTGAAGCTTTCTTT.

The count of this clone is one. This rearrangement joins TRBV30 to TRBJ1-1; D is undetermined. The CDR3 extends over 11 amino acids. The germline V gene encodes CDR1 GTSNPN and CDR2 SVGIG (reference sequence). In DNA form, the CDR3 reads TGTGCGGCTAGTCCTGACACTGAAGCTTTCTTT. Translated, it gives CAASPDTEAFF. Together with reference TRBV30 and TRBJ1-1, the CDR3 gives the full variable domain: SQTIHQWPATLVQPVGSPLSLECTVEGTSNPNLYWYRQAAGRGLQLLFYSVGIGQISSEVPQNLSASRPQDRQFILSSKKLLLSDSGFYLCAASPDTEAFFGQGTRLTVV.

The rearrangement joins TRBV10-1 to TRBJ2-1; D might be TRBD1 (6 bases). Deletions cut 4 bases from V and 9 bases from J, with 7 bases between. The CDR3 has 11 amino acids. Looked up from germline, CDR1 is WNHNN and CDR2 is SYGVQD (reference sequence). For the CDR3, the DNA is TGCGCCAGCAGTGTACAGGGTGAGCAGTTCTTC. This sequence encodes CASSVQGEQFF.

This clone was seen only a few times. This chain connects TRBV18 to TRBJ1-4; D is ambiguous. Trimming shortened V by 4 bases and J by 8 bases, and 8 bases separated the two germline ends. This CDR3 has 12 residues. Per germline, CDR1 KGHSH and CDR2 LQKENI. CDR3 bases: TGTGCCAGCTCACGGTCGGGGGAAAAACTGTTTTTT. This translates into CASSRSGEKLFF.

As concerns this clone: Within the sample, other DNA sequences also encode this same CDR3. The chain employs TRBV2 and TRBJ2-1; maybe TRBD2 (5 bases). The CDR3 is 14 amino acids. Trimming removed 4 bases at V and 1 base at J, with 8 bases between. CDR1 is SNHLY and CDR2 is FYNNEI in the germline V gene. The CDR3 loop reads CASSARGSYNEQFF. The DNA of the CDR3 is TGTGCCAGCAGTGCTCGGGGTTCCTACAATGAGCAGTTCTTC.

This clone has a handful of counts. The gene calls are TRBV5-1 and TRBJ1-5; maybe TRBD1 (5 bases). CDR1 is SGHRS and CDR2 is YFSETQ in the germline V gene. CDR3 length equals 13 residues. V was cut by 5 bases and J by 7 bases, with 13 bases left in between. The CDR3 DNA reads TGCGCCAGCAGGTCGGGGGTAGGACAGCCCCAGCATTTT. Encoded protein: CASRSGVGQPQHF.

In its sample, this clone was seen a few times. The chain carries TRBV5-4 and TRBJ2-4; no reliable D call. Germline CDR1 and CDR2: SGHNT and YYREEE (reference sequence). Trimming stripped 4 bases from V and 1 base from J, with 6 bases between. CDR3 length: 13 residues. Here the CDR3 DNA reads TGTGCCAGCAGCCCCAATGCCAAAAACATTCAGTACTTC. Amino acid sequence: CASSPNAKNIQYF.

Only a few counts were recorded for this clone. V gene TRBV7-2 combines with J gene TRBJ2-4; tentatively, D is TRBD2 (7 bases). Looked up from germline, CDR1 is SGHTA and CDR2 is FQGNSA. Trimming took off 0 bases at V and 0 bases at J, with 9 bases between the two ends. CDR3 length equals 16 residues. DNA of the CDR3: TGTGCCAGCAGCTTAGCGGGGGGGCAAGCCAAAAACATTCAGTACTTC. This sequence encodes CASSLAGGQAKNIQYF.

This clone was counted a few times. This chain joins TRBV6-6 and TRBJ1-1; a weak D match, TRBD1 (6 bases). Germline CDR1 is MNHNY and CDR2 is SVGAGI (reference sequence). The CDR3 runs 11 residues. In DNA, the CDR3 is TGTGGGTCAGGGGTTGCCACTGAAGCTTTCTTT. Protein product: CGSGVATEAFF.

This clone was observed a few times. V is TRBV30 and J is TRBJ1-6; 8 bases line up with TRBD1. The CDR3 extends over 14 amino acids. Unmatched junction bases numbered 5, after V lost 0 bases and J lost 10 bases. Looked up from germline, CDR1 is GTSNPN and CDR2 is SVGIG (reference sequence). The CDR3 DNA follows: TGTGCCTGGAGTGTAGCAGGGGGCGACTCACCCCTCCACTTT. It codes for CAWSVAGGDSPLHF.

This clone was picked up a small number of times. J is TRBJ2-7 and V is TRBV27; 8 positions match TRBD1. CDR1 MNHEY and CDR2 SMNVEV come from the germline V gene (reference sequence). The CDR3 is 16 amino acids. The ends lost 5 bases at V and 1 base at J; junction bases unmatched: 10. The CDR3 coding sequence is TGTGCCAGCAGTCCCCAGGACAGGGCCCCTTCCTACGAGCAGTACTTC. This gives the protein CASSPQDRAPSYEQYF.